This TCR beta chain was sequenced in a study of cytomegalovirus exposure and HLA in healthy donors. The CDR3 spans 17 residues. Germline values: CDR1 SNHLY, CDR2 FYNNEI. Trimming took 0 bases from V and 0 from J; bases not matched to a gene: 8. PCR amplification relied on 60 Vbeta primers (plus 13 Jbeta primers). Sequencing used immunoSEQ multiplex PCR; TCRdb keeps in-frame clones, though not all of them. The data hold over 70,000 clones, with approximately 80% observed a single time. J is TRBJ2-7 and V is TRBV2, with 7 bases lining up with TRBD1. This TCR was sampled from a man aged 18-30 years in good health and CMV-seronegative. The sequencing input was PBMCs. The CDR3 reads CASSEALPGTDSYEQYF. The DNA for the CDR3 is TGTGCCAGCAGTGAAGCGCTTCCAGGGACAGACTCCTACGAGCAGTACTTC.